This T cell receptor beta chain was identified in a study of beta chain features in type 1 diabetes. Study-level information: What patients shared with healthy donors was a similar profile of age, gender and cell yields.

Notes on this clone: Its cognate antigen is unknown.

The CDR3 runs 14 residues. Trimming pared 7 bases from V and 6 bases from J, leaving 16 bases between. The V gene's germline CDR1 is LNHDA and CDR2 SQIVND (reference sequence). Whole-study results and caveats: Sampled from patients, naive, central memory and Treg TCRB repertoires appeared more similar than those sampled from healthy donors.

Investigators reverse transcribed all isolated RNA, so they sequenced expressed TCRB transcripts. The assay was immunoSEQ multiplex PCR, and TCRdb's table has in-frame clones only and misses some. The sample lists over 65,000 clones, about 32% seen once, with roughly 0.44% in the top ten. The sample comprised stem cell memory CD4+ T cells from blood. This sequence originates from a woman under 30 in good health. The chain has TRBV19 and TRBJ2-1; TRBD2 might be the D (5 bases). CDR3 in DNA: TGTGCCAGTACCCCGGGATATCAAAGCAATGAGCAGTTCTTC. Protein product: CASTPGYQSNEQFF.